The entry below describes one TCR beta chain. In contrast to the negatively isolated CD8+ and CD4+ T cells, TEMRA cells were FACS-enriched. These data belong to a study of CD8 T cells in Susac syndrome. An input of about 0.45 to 1 ug of RNA was subjected to reverse transcription using random hexamers. immunoSEQ multiplex PCR amplified TCR beta CDR3 across 54 Vbeta, 13 Jbeta. Each CDR3 protein is one row after TCRdb ran MiXCR on the immunoSEQ multiplex PCR reads. The sample consists of 150,000 to 250,000 distinct CDR3 sequences, 90% to 95% of them appearing once. The sample consisted of CD4+ T cells from PBMCs. The clonotype was recovered from a human donor with multiple sclerosis.

The CDR3 here is CASSTRDSRTVQYF. The CDR3 nucleotides are TGTGCCAGCAGCACAAGGGACAGCCGAACGGTGCAGTACTTC. This chain links TRBV9 with TRBJ2-7; 7 bases are shared with TRBD1. Germline assignment: CDR1 SGDLS and CDR2 YYNGEE. The CDR3 contains 14 residues. J lost 9 bases, V lost 4 bases, and 13 bases had no gene match.